This TCR beta chain was sequenced for a study of blood T cell repertoires in COVID-19. Profiling relied on immunoSEQ multiplex PCR, and the TCRdb table lists in-frame clones only, not all of them. The sample has roughly 60,000 clones, 75% to 85% seen once. CDR3 length equals 15 residues. The chain uses TRBV21-1 and TRBJ1-1; the table calls TRBD1, which could not be checked here. TRBV21-1 is a listed pseudogene. The sequenced sample was peripheral blood. This receptor was identified in a woman aged 55-70 years with acute or convalescent COVID-19. The CDR3 protein is CASNRDSIISTEAFF. The CDR3 DNA reads TGTGCCAGCAACCGGGACAGCATAATTTCCACTGAAGCTTTCTTT.